This T cell receptor (beta chain) originates from a study of blood T cell repertoires in COVID-19. Overall study: In each case, the material was cDNA or gDNA derived from T cells, B-cell-depleted T cells, or PBMCs.

Trimming at V came to 4 bases and at J to 6 bases, leaving 9 bases not matched to a gene. Germline assignment: CDR1 SEHNR and CDR2 FQNEAQ (reference sequence). The CDR3 has 17 amino acids. In the original processing: Amplified reference gene primers provided the basis for estimating nucleated cell counts. Profiled with immunoSEQ multiplex PCR; TCRdb holds only in-frame clones, not every one. V, J and clone size are taken as reported in that table, and D and trimming were inferred from the DNA itself. The sample consists of 200,000 to 250,000 clones, around 80% of them appearing once. This clone occurred a few times. Participants were aged roughly 18 to 89 years from more than 20 US areas. Recovered status in Cohort 3 required two negative PCRs, clearance, or symptom resolution.

Material for sequencing was PBMCs or T cells enriched from blood (not recorded which). V and J are TRBV7-9 and TRBJ2-2; 12 bases fit TRBD2. The clonotype comes from a man aged 60 to 75 who had recovered from COVID-19. CDR3 in amino acids: CASSSPGLAGIPGELFF. CDR3 sequence (DNA): TGTGCCAGCAGCTCCCCTGGACTAGCGGGGATTCCCGGGGAGCTGTTTTTT.